The sequence of this TCR beta chain was determined in a study of blood T cell repertoires in COVID-19. Study in general: COVID-19 samples, acute and convalescent, were from the United States, Italy and Spain. PBMCs, B-cell-depleted T cells, or T cells provided the cDNA or gDNA that made up the material.

How the authors handled the data: Quantification of nucleated cells was approximated via reference gene primer amplification. Clones were read by immunoSEQ multiplex PCR, and TCRdb kept only the in-frame ones, dropping some. Clonal size and the V and J genes are those of that table, whereas D and trimming came from the DNA. The sample holds 440,000 or so clones, 89% seen once. Seattle participants joined during active infection and were tracked over time. Material: peripheral blood. This clonotype was sampled from a woman aged 40-49 years with COVID-19, enrolled during active disease.

Written as DNA, the CDR3 is TGCGCCAGCAGCGATATGACAGGGGGCAGGCACACTGAAGCTTTCTTT. It encodes CASSDMTGGRHTEAFF. The chain carries TRBV23-1 and TRBJ1-1; 10 bases align to TRBD1. TRBV23-1 is placed among ORFs of uncertain function. CDR3 size: 16 residues. Losses at the gene ends were 6 bases for V and 3 bases for J; bases not matched to a gene: 10.